This T cell receptor beta chain appears in the sequencing data of a study of blood T cell repertoires in COVID-19. Study-wide background: Acute-phase and convalescent COVID-19 samples originated in the United States, Italy and Spain. T cells, B-cell-depleted T cells, or PBMCs provided the cDNA or gDNA that served as material.

In the authors' workflow: Cell counts per sample came from amplifying reference gene primers. Generated by immunoSEQ multiplex PCR, the TCRdb table keeps only in-frame clones and is missing some. V and J calls and clone size are those listed in that table; D and trimming were worked out from the DNA. Counted here are over 200,000 clones, about 85% occurring once; the ten biggest clones make up approximately 8.7%. V lost 4 bases and J lost 8; bases outside the gene matches: 3. Germline assignment: CDR1 MRHNA and CDR2 SNTAGT. This CDR3 is 13 amino acids long. The chain employs TRBV6-4 and TRBJ2-1, with 9 bases lining up with TRBD2. Sequenced material: peripheral blood. The TCR sequence derives from a woman older than 75 with acute or convalescent COVID-19. CDR3 sequence (DNA): TGTGCCAGCAGTGGGGAGCGGGGGGATGAGCAGTTCTTC. It yields the protein CASSGERGDEQFF.